The rows below give T cell receptor beta chains drawn from one sample of a study of cytomegalovirus exposure and HLA in healthy donors. The method was immunoSEQ multiplex PCR; TCRdb's version includes in-frame clones alone and lacks a portion of them. The sample records 45,000 to 65,000 clones, about 72% being singletons. The source material was PBMCs. These receptors all stem from a woman aged 40-49 years in good health and CMV-seropositive. CDR3s include the opening cysteine and the closing phenylalanine or tryptophan. The order of the fields is J gene, CDR3 length, D gene, clone size, V gene, CDR3 DNA, CDR3 protein. A D gene is named only where the DNA matches it firmly. Clone sizes are given selectively: once, few, many, or a class where the clone is expanded.

TRBJ2-5 14 TRBD2 - TRBV6-1 TGTGCCAGCAATCCACTAGCGCTTCAAGAGACCCAGTACTTC CASNPLALQETQYF
TRBJ2-4 12 TRBD1 - TRBV10-3 TGTGCCATCAGCGACAGGGGGGACATTCAGTACTTC CAISDRGDIQYF
TRBJ1-5 14 TRBD1 few TRBV6-1 TGTGCCAGCAGTGGGACAGGGAACAATCAGCCCCAGCATTTT CASSGTGNNQPQHF
TRBJ2-2 18 TRBD2 - TRBV19 TGTGCCAGTAGTCGAGTGCCCCTAGCGGGGGGGCCCACCGGGGAGCTGTTTTTT CASSRVPLAGGPTGELFF
TRBJ1-2 13 - - TRBV11-2 TGTGCCAGCAGCTTACCAGGGGTTAATGGCTACACCTTC CASSLPGVNGYTF
TRBJ1-1 15 - - TRBV11-2 TGTGCCAGCAGCTTAGAATACAGGTTGAACACTGAAGCTTTCTTT CASSLEYRLNTEAFF
TRBJ2-5 11 - - TRBV7-6 TGTGCCAGCAGCTCTTCGGAGACCCAGTACTTC CASSSSETQYF
TRBJ2-6 15 - - TRBV27 TGTGCCAGCAGTTTATCACACTCTGGGGCCAACGTCCTGACTTTC CASSLSHSGANVLTF
TRBJ2-3 16 - once TRBV12-2 TGTGCAAGTCGCTTGGCTAGCGGCTACGTCACAGATACGCAGTATTTT CASRLASGYVTDTQYF
TRBJ2-3 15 - - TRBV6-1 TGTGCCAGCAGTGGTAGGGTAGGGGGTGCAGATACGCAGTATTTT CASSGRVGGADTQYF
TRBJ2-2 16 TRBD1 - TRBV18 TGTGCCAGCTCACGGACAGGATCAGCGAACACCGGGGAGCTGTTTTTT CASSRTGSANTGELFF
TRBJ2-1 18 TRBD2 - TRBV7-3 TGTGCCAGCAGCTTAGGTAGCGGGGGGCCCAGCTCCTACAATGAGCAGTTCTTC CASSLGSGGPSSYNEQFF
TRBJ2-7 12 - - TRBV5-6 TGTGCCAGCAGCTGGACCCGAGGGGAGCAGTACTTC CASSWTRGEQYF
TRBJ1-5 13 TRBD1 - TRBV30 TGTGCCTGTTCGACAGGGAATAAGCAGCCCCAGCATTTT CACSTGNKQPQHF
TRBJ2-1 14 - - TRBV10-1 TGCGCCAGCAGTGTAGGTCAGGAATACAATGAGCAGTTCTTC CASSVGQEYNEQFF
TRBJ1-1 16 TRBD1 - TRBV7-8 TGTGCCAGCAGCTTAGGGACAGGGCCCTCGGACACTGAAGCTTTCTTT CASSLGTGPSDTEAFF
TRBJ1-6 18 TRBD1 few TRBV4-1 TGCGCCAGCAGCACCGGGACAGGGACAAGCTCCTATAATTCACCCCTCCACTTT CASSTGTGTSSYNSPLHF
TRBJ1-4 13 - - TRBV29-1 TGCAGCGTTAGCCGGGCGACAGGTGGAAAACTGTTTTTT CSVSRATGGKLFF
TRBJ1-2 14 - - TRBV6-5 TGTGCCAGCAGTGAGCCGAGAACTAACTATGGCTACACCTTC CASSEPRTNYGYTF
TRBJ2-6 21 - - TRBV29-1 TGCAGCGTTGAAGAAACAGCCCACCTCAAGGGGCATTCCTCTGGGGCCAACGTCCTGACTTTC CSVEETAHLKGHSSGANVLTF
TRBJ2-5 13 - - TRBV4-1 TGCGCCAGCAGCCAACAGGTCCAAGAGACCCAGTACTTC CASSQQVQETQYF
TRBJ2-7 11 - - TRBV5-1 TGCGCCAGCAGACAGGGCTACGAGCAGTACTTC CASRQGYEQYF
TRBJ1-3 15 - - TRBV2 TGTGCCAGCTCCTTGGGCTCCCAACCTCCGGCCCCCATATATTTT CASSLGSQPPAPIYF
TRBJ1-1 14 TRBD1 - TRBV6-1 TGTGCCAGCAGTTCGGACAGGTTCTGGCTGGGAGCTTTCTTT CASSSDRFWLGAFF
TRBJ2-3 15 - - TRBV19 TGTGCCAGTAGTATTGCGGGGGCTGGCACAGATACGCAGTATTTT CASSIAGAGTDTQYF
TRBJ2-3 12 - few TRBV6-5 TGTGCCAGCAGTCCCCGAGCAAATACGCAGTATTTT CASSPRANTQYF
TRBJ2-2 14 TRBD1 - TRBV7-2 TGTGCCAGCTCTGGGACAGGTTACACCGGGGAGCTGTTTTTT CASSGTGYTGELFF
TRBJ2-6 17 - - TRBV5-5 TGTGCCAGCAGCCTTCAAACAGGGTCAGTCGGGGCCAACGTCCTGACTTTC CASSLQTGSVGANVLTF
TRBJ1-1 15 - - TRBV4-3 TGCGCCAGCAGCCAAAATACAGGTTTCTTCACTGAAGCTTTCTTT CASSQNTGFFTEAFF
TRBJ1-4 12 TRBD1 - TRBV5-1 TGCGCCAGCAGCTGGACAGGGGGAGAACTGTTTTTT CASSWTGGELFF
TRBJ2-5 15 TRBD2 - TRBV29-1 TGCAGCGTCGGGACTAGCGGGGGGGCCCAAGAGACCCAGTACTTC CSVGTSGGAQETQYF